The 16 T cell receptor beta chains below come from one sample, sequenced in a study of shared clonotypes between healthy human individuals. Repertoires were generated with immunoSEQ multiplex PCR, while TCRdb's copy carries only in-frame clones and drops some. This table has 450,000 to 600,000 clones, approximately 79% appearing once. The sequenced material came from PBMCs. The origin of the receptors is a woman in her thirties or forties in good health. Some clones in this sample may be carry-over from other donors' samples.

In this sample, this clone turned up many times. V and J are TRBV9 and TRBJ1-1; D uncertain. The CDR3 runs 13 residues. The germline V gene has CDR1 SGDLS and CDR2 YYNGEE. V was clipped by 0 bases and J by 4 bases, with 7 bases between them. This chain's CDR3 is CASSVGRGTEAFF. The CDR3 DNA sequence: TGTGCCAGCAGCGTAGGAAGAGGCACTGAAGCTTTCTTT.

The V call is TRBV27, the J call TRBJ1-4, with 9 bases fitting TRBD1. CDR3 length: 15 amino acids. With 5 bases clipped from V and 8 bases from J, the junction kept 9 bases outside the gene matches. From germline, CDR1 is MNHEY and CDR2 SMNVEV (reference sequence). Written as DNA, the CDR3 is TGTGCCAGCAGTCTGCTACAGGGGGCTGGGGAAAAACTGTTTTTT. Encoded protein: CASSLLQGAGEKLFF.

The table lists this clone with a count of one. V is TRBV7-3 and J is TRBJ1-1; a possible D gene is TRBD1 (6 bases). This CDR3 has 13 residues. V was pared by 5 bases and J by 5 bases, with 12 bases between. Germline-derived CDR1 and CDR2 are SGHTA and FQGTGA. The CDR3 region has the DNA TGTGCCAGCAGCCTGAATACAGGGACTGAAGCTTTCTTT. Translating gives CASSLNTGTEAFF.

This clone was counted once. The V gene is TRBV7-8, the J gene TRBJ2-7; 10 positions agree with TRBD1. The germline V gene encodes CDR1 SGHVS and CDR2 FQNEAQ. The CDR3 is made up of 13 amino acids. V dropped 6 bases and J dropped 6; count of bases not matched to a gene: 5. CDR3: CASRGGQGSEQYF. For the CDR3, the DNA is TGTGCCAGCAGAGGGGGACAGGGGAGCGAGCAGTACTTC.

This clone was seen repeatedly, ten times or more. This chain connects TRBV6-4 to TRBJ2-1; 8 nucleotides match TRBD2. This CDR3 is built from 15 residues. Germline CDR1 and CDR2: MRHNA and SNTAGT. Trimming at V came to 4 bases and at J to 2 bases, leaving 4 bases not matched to a gene. CDR3 sequence: CASSVGSGTYNEQFF. The CDR3 coding sequence is TGTGCCAGCAGTGTGGGTAGCGGGACCTACAATGAGCAGTTCTTC.

This clone was recorded a few times. The rearrangement uses TRBV10-2 and TRBJ2-1; 7 positions match TRBD2. The V segment lost 3 bases and the J segment 10 bases; nucleotides outside the gene matches: 15. The CDR3 spans 16 residues. Per germline, CDR1 WSHSY and CDR2 SAAADI. CDR3 DNA: TGCGCCAGCAGTGACTCCGGGACTATCAAGCAGAGAGAGCAGTTCTTC. This encodes CASSDSGTIKQREQFF.

In regard to this clone: One end of the junction does not line up with germline, which may come from a read error. The rearrangement joins TRBV28 to TRBJ1-2; 9 positions match TRBD1. The germline V gene has CDR1 MDHEN and CDR2 SYDVKM. CDR3 length equals 13 residues. DNA for the CDR3: TGTGCCAGCAGTCTTCCAGGGACAGGGACTTACCACTTC. This translates into CASSLPGTGTYHF.

Here the CDR3 DNA reads TGTGCCAGCAGCTTAAGGCCCACGCTGGCAACTAATGAAAAACTGTTTTTT. Its translation is CASSLRPTLATNEKLFF. The chain recombines TRBV7-9 with TRBJ1-4; D ambiguous. There are 17 residues in the CDR3. V lost 2 bases and J lost 0, with 13 bases in between. Germline-derived CDR1 and CDR2 are SEHNR and FQNEAQ (reference sequence).

In its sample, this clone was seen a few times. This rearrangement joins TRBV19 to TRBJ1-1; tentatively, D is TRBD1 (6 bases). The CDR3 length is 14 residues. Trimming removed 3 bases from V and 3 bases from J, with 11 bases in between. Per germline, CDR1 LNHDA and CDR2 SQIVND (reference sequence). The CDR3 region is CASSIAGVDTEAFF. In DNA, the CDR3 is TGTGCCAGTAGTATCGCAGGGGTCGACACTGAAGCTTTCTTT. The entire variable domain, with the rest obtained from reference TRBV19 and TRBJ1-1, is as follows: DGGITQSPKYLFRKEGQNVTLSCEQNLNHDAMYWYRQDPGQGLRLIYYSQIVNDFQKGDIAEGYSVSREKKESFPLTVTSAQKNPTAFYLCASSIAGVDTEAFFGQGTRLTVV.

This CDR3 reads CASSLARDFQETQYF. For the CDR3, the DNA is TGTGCCAGCAGCTTAGCGAGGGACTTCCAAGAGACCCAGTACTTC. V gene TRBV7-9 combines with J gene TRBJ2-5, with a tentative D call TRBD2 (6 bases). V was shortened by 0 bases and J by 1 base, with 9 bases between the two germline ends. The CDR3 extends over 15 amino acids. In germline, CDR1 is SEHNR, CDR2 FQNEAQ (reference sequence).

CDR3 nucleotide sequence: TGCAGCGTTGAGAATCCACGGGAGAGGGGCACAGATACGCAGTATTTT. Encoded protein: CSVENPRERGTDTQYF. The chain joins TRBV29-1 to TRBJ2-3, with a tentative D call TRBD2 (6 bases). Trimming cost V 3 bases and J 1 base, with 17 bases left between them. Per the germline V gene, CDR1 is SQVTM and CDR2 is ANQGSEA. The CDR3 contains 16 residues.

This clone was counted at least ten times. Other nucleotide sequences from this sample produce the same CDR3. V is TRBV30 and J is TRBJ2-2; D unresolved. Deletions cut 2 bases from V and 7 bases from J, with 14 bases between. The length of the CDR3 is 14 residues. Germline V gene sequence: CDR1 GTSNPN, CDR2 SVGIG (reference sequence). CDR3 in amino acids: CAWSRVGLYGELFF. DNA for the CDR3: TGTGCCTGGAGTCGGGTAGGGTTGTACGGGGAGCTGTTTTTT.

This clone was detected only a few times. The chain joins TRBV4-1 to TRBJ1-3; TRBD1 is a possible D gene (6 bases). The length of the CDR3 is 16 residues. Between the trimmed V and J ends, which lost 4 bases and 1 base, there was a span of 14 bases. Per germline, CDR1 MGHRA and CDR2 YSYEKL. CDR3 nucleotides: TGCGCCAGCAGCCCAGGCTTCAGGGGATCTGGAAACACCATATATTTT. Protein: CASSPGFRGSGNTIYF.

This chain connects TRBV14 to TRBJ2-1; D possibly corresponds to TRBD1 (8 bases). The germline gives CDR1 SGHDN, CDR2 FVKESK. The CDR3 is 17 amino acids. The V gene lost 1 base and the J gene lost 8 bases, with 21 bases spanning the gap. The CDR3 sequence: CASSQAVDRVRGDEQFF. The CDR3 DNA is TGTGCCAGCAGCCAAGCCGTGGACAGGGTCCGGGGGGATGAGCAGTTCTTC.

The gene calls are TRBV5-1 and TRBJ2-2; D may match TRBD1 or TRBD2 (5 bases each). The CDR3 totals 16 residues. CDR1 and CDR2 from the germline V gene are SGHRS and YFSETQ. Trimming removed 4 bases from V and 7 bases from J, with 20 bases in between. As DNA, the CDR3 is TGCGCCAGCAGCCCCCGTGTTCTCGGGACCCTCGGGGAGCTGTTTTTT. Protein sequence: CASSPRVLGTLGELFF.

Worth noting for this clone: The identical CDR3 is also encoded by other nucleotide sequences in the sample. DNA for the CDR3: TGCGCCAGCAGCACCGGGACTAGCGGGAGCACAGATACGCAGTATTTT. It encodes CASSTGTSGSTDTQYF. This chain uses TRBV5-1 with TRBJ2-3; 12 nucleotides align to TRBD2. J was trimmed by 0 bases and V by 4 bases; bases with no gene match: 3. The CDR3 totals 16 residues. Germline CDR1 SGHRS, CDR2 YFSETQ.